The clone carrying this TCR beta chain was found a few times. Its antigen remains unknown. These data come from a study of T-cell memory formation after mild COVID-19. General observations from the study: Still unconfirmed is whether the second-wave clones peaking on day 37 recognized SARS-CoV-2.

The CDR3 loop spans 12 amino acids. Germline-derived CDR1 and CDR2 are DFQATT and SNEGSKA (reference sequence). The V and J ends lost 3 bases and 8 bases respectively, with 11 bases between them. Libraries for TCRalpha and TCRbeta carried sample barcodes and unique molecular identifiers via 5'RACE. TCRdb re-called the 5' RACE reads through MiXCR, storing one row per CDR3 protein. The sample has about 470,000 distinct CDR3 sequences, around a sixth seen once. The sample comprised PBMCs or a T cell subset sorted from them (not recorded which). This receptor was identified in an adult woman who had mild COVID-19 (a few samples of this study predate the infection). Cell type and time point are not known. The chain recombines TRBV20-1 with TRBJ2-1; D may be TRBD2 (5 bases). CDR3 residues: CSARGSVYEQFF. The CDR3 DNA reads TGCAGTGCTAGGGGGAGCGTGTATGAGCAGTTCTTC.